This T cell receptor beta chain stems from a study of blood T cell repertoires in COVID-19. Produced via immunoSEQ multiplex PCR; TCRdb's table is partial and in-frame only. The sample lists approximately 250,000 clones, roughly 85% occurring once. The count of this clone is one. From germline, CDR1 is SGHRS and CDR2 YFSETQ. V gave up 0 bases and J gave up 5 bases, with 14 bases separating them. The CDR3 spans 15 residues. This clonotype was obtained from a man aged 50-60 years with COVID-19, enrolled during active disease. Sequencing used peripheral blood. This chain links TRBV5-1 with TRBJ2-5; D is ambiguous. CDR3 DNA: TGCGCCAGCAGCTTGGATCCCCTAGTGCGTGAGACCCAGTACTTC. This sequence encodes CASSLDPLVRETQYF.